The 22 T cell receptor beta chains below were found in one sample sequenced in a study of PD-1 blockade in classical Hodgkin lymphoma. Sequencing was performed with immunoSEQ multiplex PCR; in TCRdb, only in-frame clones are kept and a portion is missing. The repertoire holds approximately 26,000 clones, with just under 80% as singletons. Time point noted: cycle 4 day 1 (C4D1), after less than seven weeks of nivolumab. Every patient was affected by relapse after autologous stem cell transplantation, while exposure to brentuximab vedotin was not uniform. The specimen was peripheral blood mononuclear cells (PBMCs), collected before the fourth cycle of nivolumab. These receptors were obtained from a human donor with classical Hodgkin lymphoma.

The chain combines TRBV4-2 with TRBJ2-7; D not certain. CDR1 and CDR2 (germline): LGHNA, YNFKEQ. Trimming took off 5 bases at V and 5 bases at J, with 16 bases between the two ends. The CDR3 contains 14 residues. CDR3 coding DNA: TGTGCCAGCAGCTTTATGGTAGCTTCGGACGAGCAGTACTTC. Encoded protein: CASSFMVASDEQYF.

V and J are TRBV19 and TRBJ2-6, with 10 positions matching TRBD1. CDR3 size: 17 residues. J lost 4 bases, V lost 5 bases, and 8 bases had no gene match. CDR1 LNHDA and CDR2 SQIVND come from the germline V gene (reference sequence). The CDR3 DNA follows: TGTGCCAGTAGTGCGACAGGGGGCATGGCCGGGGCCAACGTCCTGACTTTC. Its protein product is CASSATGGMAGANVLTF.

In this sample, this clone turned up a few times. This rearrangement joins TRBV6-1 to TRBJ1-1; D remains unclear. The CDR3 is made up of 12 amino acids. V lost 4 bases, J lost 3 bases, and 6 bases lay in between. Germline CDR1 is MNHNS and CDR2 is SASEGT. In nucleotides, the CDR3 is TGTGCCAGCAGTGGAGTCGACACTGAAGCTTTCTTT. It encodes CASSGVDTEAFF.

J is TRBJ1-2 and V is TRBV11-2; D is unclear. The CDR3 covers 13 residues. Trimming cost V 0 bases and J 7 bases, with 9 bases left between them. Germline CDR1 and CDR2: SGHAT and FQNNGV. This CDR3 is CASSLDVGGGYTF. The CDR3 DNA is TGTGCCAGCAGCTTAGACGTTGGCGGTGGCTACACCTTC.

The chain recombines TRBV18 with TRBJ2-5; TRBD2 might be the D (6 bases). Looked up from germline, CDR1 is KGHSH and CDR2 is LQKENI. The CDR3 is made up of 15 amino acids. V was cut by 0 bases and J by 3 bases, with 11 bases left in between. In nucleotides, the CDR3 is TGTGCCAGCTCACCACCGGGACTCCTAAAAGAGACCCAGTACTTC. This sequence encodes CASSPPGLLKETQYF.

This chain links TRBV7-2 with TRBJ1-2, with 7 bases fitting TRBD1. Per the germline V gene, CDR1 is SGHTA and CDR2 is FQGNSA. V dropped 5 bases and J dropped 4; count of bases not matched to a gene: 4. The CDR3 extends over 13 amino acids. In DNA form, the CDR3 reads TGTGCCAGCAGCCGACAGGGAACCTATGGCTACACCTTC. This sequence encodes CASSRQGTYGYTF.

The chain recombines TRBV5-1 with TRBJ1-4; no reliable D call. This CDR3 has 16 residues. V gave up 3 bases and J gave up 7 bases, with 19 bases separating them. Germline V gives CDR1 SGHRS, CDR2 YFSETQ. The CDR3 DNA reads as TGCGCCAGCAGCTCAGACACGGGCCTGACGGGTGAAAAACTGTTTTTT. Amino acids: CASSSDTGLTGEKLFF. The complete variable domain, with remaining parts taken from reference TRBV5-1 and TRBJ1-4, reads KAGVTQTPRYLIKTRGQQVTLSCSPISGHRSVSWYQQTPGQGLQFLFEYFSETQRNKGNFPGRFSGRQFSNSRSEMNVSTLELGDSALYLCASSSDTGLTGEKLFFGSGTQLSVL.

The V gene is TRBV6-6, the J gene TRBJ1-5; no clear D gene. This CDR3 is built from 15 residues. Germline CDR1 reads MNHNY; CDR2 reads SVGAGI (reference sequence). V lost 5 bases and J 1 base, leaving 12 bases between the germline ends. This CDR3 is CASSVRGLSNQPQHF. DNA of the CDR3: TGTGCCAGCAGTGTTCGAGGGCTCAGCAATCAGCCCCAGCATTTT.

The chain joins TRBV6-6 to TRBJ2-3; no clear D. V was pared by 0 bases and J by 1 base, with 11 bases between. This CDR3 region has 16 residues. Germline V gene data show CDR1 as MNHNY and CDR2 as SVGAGI (reference sequence). This CDR3 is CASSYSHATGTDTQYF. In DNA, the CDR3 is TGTGCCAGCAGTTACTCCCACGCCACCGGCACAGATACGCAGTATTTT.

CDR3 sequence: CASSLVRGAGDTQYF. DNA of the CDR3: TGTGCCAGCAGCTTAGTTCGGGGCGCGGGAGATACGCAGTATTTT. The rearrangement joins TRBV7-2 to TRBJ2-3; D tentatively reads TRBD1 or TRBD2 (5 bases each). V was pared by 1 base and J by 5 bases, with 13 bases between. Germline V gives CDR1 SGHTA, CDR2 FQGNSA. The CDR3 loop spans 15 amino acids.

V gene TRBV18 combines with J gene TRBJ2-3; D possibly corresponds to TRBD2 (6 bases). Germline lookup yields CDR1 KGHSH and CDR2 LQKENI. This CDR3 contains 14 residues. V was cut by 2 bases and J by 6 bases, with 12 bases left in between. CDR3 residues: CASSPMAGKDTQYF. For the CDR3, the DNA is TGTGCCAGCTCACCAATGGCGGGAAAGGATACGCAGTATTTT.

V is TRBV6-5 and J is TRBJ1-4; no definite D call. V lost 6 bases, J lost 0 bases, and 11 bases lay in between. The germline gives CDR1 MNHEY, CDR2 SVGAGI. CDR3 length: 15 residues. CDR3 nucleotides: TGTGCCAGCAGACGGACGGCCGCAACTAATGAAAAACTGTTTTTT. This sequence encodes CASRRTAATNEKLFF.

This sequence joins TRBV19 and TRBJ2-5; 8 nucleotides line up with TRBD1. The CDR3 has 13 amino acids. The germline V gene has CDR1 LNHDA and CDR2 SQIVND (reference sequence). The V gene end was trimmed by 0 bases and the J gene end by 7 bases; junction bases not matched to a gene: 1. CDR3 in DNA: TGTGCCAGTAGTATAGATCAGGGGGCGACCCAGTACTTC. Its protein is CASSIDQGATQYF. Together with reference TRBV19 and TRBJ2-5, the CDR3 gives the full variable domain: DGGITQSPKYLFRKEGQNVTLSCEQNLNHDAMYWYRQDPGQGLRLIYYSQIVNDFQKGDIAEGYSVSREKKESFPLTVTSAQKNPTAFYLCASSIDQGATQYFGPGTRLLVL.

The chain carries TRBV6-5 and TRBJ2-5; 13 nucleotides match TRBD2. This CDR3 spans 15 amino acids. CDR1 is MNHEY and CDR2 is SVGAGI in the germline V gene. Unmatched junction bases numbered 7, after V lost 7 bases and J lost 5 bases. CDR3 DNA sequence: TGTGCCAGCACCAAATGGACTAGCGGGAGTGAGACCCAGTACTTC. It yields the protein CASTKWTSGSETQYF.

This clone was detected only a few times. The V gene is TRBV29-1, the J gene TRBJ2-3, with no clear D. The CDR3 runs to 14 residues. In germline, CDR1 is SQVTM, CDR2 ANQGSEA. V was shortened by 8 bases and J by 0 bases, with 15 bases between the two germline ends. The CDR3 bases are TGCAGCACCACGCGCGGCCCTAGCACAGATACGCAGTATTTT. Its translation: CSTTRGPSTDTQYF.

This chain links TRBV6-1 with TRBJ1-1, with 8 bases lining up with TRBD1. Losses at the gene ends were 6 bases for V and 5 bases for J; bases not matched to a gene: 5. Germline loops: CDR1 MNHNS, CDR2 SASEGT. CDR3 length: 13 amino acids. The CDR3 here is CASRATGGTEAFF. Here the CDR3 DNA reads TGTGCCAGCAGAGCTACAGGGGGTACTGAAGCTTTCTTT.

The chain links TRBV6-1 to TRBJ2-1, with TRBD2 matching over 9 bases. The V gene end was trimmed by 3 bases and the J gene end by 15 bases; junction bases not matched to a gene: 12. Per the germline V gene, CDR1 is MNHNS and CDR2 is SASEGT. This CDR3 is built from 14 residues. CDR3: CASSEIPGSGSTFF. The DNA of the CDR3 is TGTGCCAGCAGTGAGATTCCGGGTAGCGGGAGTACGTTCTTC.

This clone was detected only once. The chain uses TRBV5-1 and TRBJ1-6, with TRBD1 matching over 10 bases. The CDR3 length is 17 residues. J gave up 4 bases and V 1 base, and 5 bases lay outside the gene matches. Germline V gives CDR1 SGHRS, CDR2 YFSETQ. The CDR3 nucleotides are TGCGCCAGCAGCTTGTTCGGACAGGGGGTGTATAATTCACCCCTCCACTTT. It yields the protein CASSLFGQGVYNSPLHF.

The rearrangement links TRBV5-4 to TRBJ1-2, with D tentatively TRBD1 (6 bases). CDR1 and CDR2 from the germline V gene are SGHNT and YYREEE (reference sequence). V was pared by 4 bases and J by 7 bases, with 32 bases between. The CDR3 sequence is 19 residues long. The CDR3 coding sequence is TGTGCCAGCAGCCTTCCGGGGGGCATTTCACCCTCAGTCCCTGGTGGCTACACCTTC. Translation: CASSLPGGISPSVPGGYTF.

J is TRBJ2-7 and V is TRBV11-2; 9 nucleotides align to TRBD2. Germline trimming cut 5 bases from V and 0 bases from J; bases unmatched to any gene: 8. Looked up from germline, CDR1 is SGHAT and CDR2 is FQNNGV. The CDR3 spans 16 residues. CDR3 loop: CASSIRLAAPSYEQYF. Here the CDR3 DNA reads TGTGCCAGCAGCATCAGACTAGCGGCACCCTCCTACGAGCAGTACTTC.

This chain connects TRBV10-1 to TRBJ1-5, with 7 bases that match TRBD1. The ends lost 2 bases at V and 7 bases at J; junction bases unmatched: 8. Germline CDR1 is WNHNN and CDR2 is SYGVQD (reference sequence). This CDR3 has 15 residues. As DNA, the CDR3 is TGCGCCAGCAGTGAGACAGGGGAGTCAGAGCAGCCCCAGCATTTT. Translated, it gives CASSETGESEQPQHF.

The count of this clone is one. The rearrangement links TRBV28 to TRBJ1-1, with D tentatively TRBD1 (5 bases). Germline V CDR1 and CDR2: MDHEN, SYDVKM. The CDR3 spans 15 residues. With 5 bases removed from V and 5 bases from J, the gap between germline ends came to 18 bases. CDR3 DNA sequence: TGTGCCAGCAGTGCGGCAGGGTGGAGAGGGACTGAAGCTTTCTTT. Its translation: CASSAAGWRGTEAFF.